The rows below give T cell receptor beta chains drawn from one sample of a study of T cells in Graves' hyperthyroidism and ophthalmopathy. Each CDR3 protein is one row after TCRdb ran MiXCR on the multiplex PCR reads. Among roughly 500,000 distinct CDR3 sequences listed, 46% were seen once. Sequenced: peripheral blood or thyroid tissue (not recorded which). The receptors here all came from an adult woman with Graves' disease, either hyperthyroidism or ophthalmopathy (not recorded which). The CDR3 runs from the conserved cysteine through the conserved F or W. Fields, in order: D gene, clone size, J gene, V gene, CDR3 protein, CDR3 DNA. A D gene is named only where the DNA matches it firmly. Not every row has a clone size; where given, it reads once, few, many or a size class.

NA,many,TRBJ1-1,TRBV29-1,CSVGQKNTEAFF,TGCAGCGTCGGACAGAAGAACACTGAAGCTTTCTTT
NA,NA,TRBJ2-7,TRBV6-6,CASSYLIQVLSGEQYF,TGTGCCAGCAGTTACCTGATTCAGGTTTTGTCTGGTGAGCAGTACTTC
NA,NA,TRBJ2-6,TRBV20-1,CSASAGGANVLTF,TGCAGTGCTAGCGCGGGTGGGGCCAACGTCCTGACTTTC
TRBD1,NA,TRBJ2-6,TRBV7-9,CASSSDRADLLTF,TGTGCCAGCAGTTCCGACAGGGCGGACCTCCTGACTTTC
NA,NA,TRBJ2-5,TRBV9,CASSVDGSSETQYF,TGTGCCAGCAGCGTCGACGGGAGTAGCGAGACCCAGTACTTC
NA,NA,TRBJ2-6,TRBV10-3,CAISLSRRNGSSGANVLTF,TGTGCCATCAGTCTGTCGCGGCGGAACGGCAGCTCTGGGGCCAACGTCCTGACTTTC
NA,many,TRBJ2-3,TRBV11-2,CASSPNTRGDTQYF,TGTGCCAGCAGCCCGAACACGCGGGGAGATACGCAGTATTTT
NA,NA,TRBJ1-5,TRBV10-1,CASSEVGDHPQHF,TGCGCCAGCAGTGAGGTGGGGGATCACCCCCAGCATTTT
TRBD1,many,TRBJ2-7,TRBV9,CASSGGQVGIYEQYF,TGTGCCAGCAGCGGAGGACAGGTGGGGATCTACGAGCAGTACTTC
NA,once,TRBJ2-3,TRBV11-2,CASSPTPDTHYF,TGTGCCAGCAGCCCAACCCCAGATACGCACTATTTT
TRBD1,many,TRBJ1-5,TRBV15,CATSRGAGGVNQPQHF,TGTGCCACCAGCAGAGGGGCAGGGGGGGTCAATCAGCCCCAGCATTTT